The clone carrying this TCR beta chain was seen only once. Antigen unknown. The source of the sample is a study of cytomegalovirus exposure and HLA in healthy donors. Turning to the study itself: A prior study identified just under 120 million unique TCR beta sequences from 200 million or so T cells. Study findings and constraints: A later analysis showed that HLA-associated TCR beta chains had undergone more clonal expansion than equally common others.

CDR1 and CDR2 from the germline V gene are SGHRS and YFSETQ. CDR3 size: 18 residues. Losses at the gene ends were 4 bases for V and 2 bases for J; bases not matched to a gene: 8. Both 60 Vbeta primers and 13 Jbeta primers went into the PCR. Libraries were prepared by immunoSEQ multiplex PCR; TCRdb keeps only in-frame clonotypes and omits some of them. The repertoire holds around 90,000 clones, with about 80% as singletons. The sequencing sample was made of PBMCs. The source is a young man in good health and CMV-seronegative. The chain couples TRBV5-1 to TRBJ2-3, with TRBD2 identical over 15 bases. The CDR3 DNA reads as TGCGCCAGCAGCCCGGGACTAGCGGGGGGCCTAAACACAGATACGCAGTATTTT. This gives the protein CASSPGLAGGLNTDTQYF.